Described below is a single T cell receptor (beta chain) sequence and its context. The antigen is undetermined. Assay used: immunoSEQ multiplex PCR; TCRdb lists only in-frame clones, some missing. This table has under 2,500,000 clones, about 94% appearing once. These data belong to a study of shared clonotypes between healthy human individuals. The study's findings and limits: Naive subsets usually exceeded memory subsets in estimated richness.

Germline V gene data show CDR1 as MNHNS and CDR2 as SASEGT. Trimming cost V 2 bases and J 5 bases, with 12 bases left between them. The CDR3 extends over 14 amino acids. The specimen was naive CD4+ T cells sorted from blood. Regarding subset: CD45RA+ positively selected. This sequence was found in a man younger than 30 in good health. V usage is TRBV6-1 and J usage is TRBJ1-2, with D hard to call. The CDR3 loop is CASSENPPVYGYTF. CDR3 nucleotide sequence: TGTGCCAGCAGTGAAAACCCACCCGTGTATGGCTACACCTTC.